This T cell receptor beta chain was profiled in a study of T-cell memory formation after mild COVID-19 (dated by TCRdb to about 2021). Looking at the study overall: Most TCR sequence clusters were specific to one of the two donors. T-cell clones expanding and contracting after mild COVID-19 in two donors were tracked by longitudinal TCRalpha and TCRbeta repertoire sequencing. The cohort comprised two young, previously healthy adult volunteers, one female and one male.

Sequencing relied on an Illumina NovaSeq 6000. cDNA libraries for TCRalpha and TCRbeta were prepared by 5'RACE using constant-segment primers, with sample barcodes and unique molecular identifiers added. Trizol reagent was used to extract RNA from every sample. Libraries were amplified in two PCR steps, with a second sample barcode and Illumina TruSeq adapters added in the second step. Sequencing of libraries was performed on an Illumina NovaSeq with 2 x 150 bp paired-end reads. In the source study's methods: Demultiplexing of reads and collapsing into UMI-guided consensus sequences were performed with migec v1.2.7. Using mixcr v2.1.11, UMI consensuses were aligned to TRA and TRB V and J templates and then assembled into clonotypes. Expanded or contracted clonotypes were those called significant by both edgeR and NoisET, with noise models trained on biological replicates. edgeR calls used a false discovery rate-adjusted p below 0.01 and a log2 fold-change threshold of 1. As an exploratory analysis of dynamics, max-normalized trajectories of the 1000 most abundant clonotypes were examined with PCA combined with hierarchical clustering. Separately sequenced CD4+ and CD8+ repertoires were used to assign the CD4 or CD8 phenotype of responding clones. Using fastp at Q25 and MiXCR, TCRdb reprocessed the public reads and kept productive beta chains. All rows with the same CDR3 protein become a single entry with the most common DNA and genes. These V and J calls originate from TCRdb's pipeline instead of the authors' own analysis. The sample contains approximately 580,000 distinct CDR3 sequences, roughly 20% of them found a single time. The ten largest make up under 15% of the sample.

The junction shows trimming of 6 bases on V and 5 bases on J, plus 16 bases between the germline ends. The CDR3 runs 14 residues from the cysteine to the phenylalanine. Just the 42-base CDR3 DNA is kept, in frame starting at base 1. Sequences LGHNA (CDR1) and YNFKEQ (CDR2) are obtained from the germline V gene. PBMCs were isolated by Ficoll-Paque density gradient centrifugation. As concerns this clonotype: There is no known antigen for this receptor. No clone much larger than this one lies a single base away; base qualities are absent.

The research as a whole found: Only two mild cases were covered by the study, and larger cohorts that include severe cases with pre-infection samples were considered necessary. Some responding clones were found in pre-infection memory, which suggests that pre-existing cross-reactive memory T cells took part in the SARS-CoV-2 response. Contracting CD4+ clones were located mainly in the CM and EM memory subsets, whereas CD8+ clones were found to be enriched in EMRA. SARS-CoV-2 specificity was not confirmed for the second-wave clones peaking on day 37. Clones contracting from day 15 to 85 had balanced CD4/CD8 phenotypes, while a second wave expanding from day 15 to 37 was biased towards CD4+.

The sequencing input was PBMCs or a T cell subset sorted from them (not recorded which). This sequence originates from an adult woman who had mild COVID-19 (a few samples of this study predate the infection). The sample titles of this study are shuffled in the database, so cell type and time point are left out; the donor was told from shared clones. Recombination linked TRBV4-2 to TRBJ2-5, and TRBD2 may be the D gene, going by 5 matching bases. The nucleotides read TGTGCCAGCAGTCGCTCAGGATCGGGGGAGACCCAGTACTTC. This encodes CASSRSGSGETQYF.